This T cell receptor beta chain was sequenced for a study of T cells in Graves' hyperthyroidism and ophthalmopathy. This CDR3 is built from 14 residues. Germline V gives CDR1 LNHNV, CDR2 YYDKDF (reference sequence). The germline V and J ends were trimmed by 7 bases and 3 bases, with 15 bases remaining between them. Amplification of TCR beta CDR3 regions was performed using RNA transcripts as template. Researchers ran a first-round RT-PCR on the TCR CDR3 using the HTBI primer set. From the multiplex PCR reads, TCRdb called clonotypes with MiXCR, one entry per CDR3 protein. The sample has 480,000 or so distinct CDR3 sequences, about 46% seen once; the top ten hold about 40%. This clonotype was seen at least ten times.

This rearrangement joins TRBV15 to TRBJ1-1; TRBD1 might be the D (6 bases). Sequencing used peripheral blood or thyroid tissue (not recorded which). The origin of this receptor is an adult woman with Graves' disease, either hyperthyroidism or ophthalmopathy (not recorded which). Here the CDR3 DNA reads TGTGCCACCACTTCGACAGGAGTCTACACTGAAGCTTTCTTT. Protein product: CATTSTGVYTEAFF. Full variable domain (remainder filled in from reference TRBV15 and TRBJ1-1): DAMVIQNPRYQVTQFGKPVTLSCSQTLNHNVMYWYQQKSSQAPKLLFHYYDKDFNNEADTPDNFQSRRPNTSFCFLDIRSPGLGDTAMYLCATTSTGVYTEAFFGQGTRLTVV.